This T cell receptor (beta chain) was observed in a study of T cells in localized non-small cell lung cancer. CDR1 MNHEY and CDR2 SMNVEV come from the germline V gene (reference sequence). This CDR3 has 16 residues. V was cut by 7 bases and J by 4 bases, with 22 bases left in between. Produced via immunoSEQ multiplex PCR; TCRdb's table is partial and in-frame only. The table has around 100,000 clones, roughly 86% seen once. This clonotype was obtained from a man between 40 and 70 years old with stage I squamous cell lung carcinoma. The sequences come from peripheral blood, collected before any cancer treatment. The rearrangement uses TRBV27 and TRBJ1-2; maybe TRBD1 (5 bases). The CDR3 protein is CASTRIFRAPSYGYTF. The CDR3 DNA reads TGTGCCAGCACTCGAATCTTCAGGGCTCCTAGCTATGGCTACACCTTC.